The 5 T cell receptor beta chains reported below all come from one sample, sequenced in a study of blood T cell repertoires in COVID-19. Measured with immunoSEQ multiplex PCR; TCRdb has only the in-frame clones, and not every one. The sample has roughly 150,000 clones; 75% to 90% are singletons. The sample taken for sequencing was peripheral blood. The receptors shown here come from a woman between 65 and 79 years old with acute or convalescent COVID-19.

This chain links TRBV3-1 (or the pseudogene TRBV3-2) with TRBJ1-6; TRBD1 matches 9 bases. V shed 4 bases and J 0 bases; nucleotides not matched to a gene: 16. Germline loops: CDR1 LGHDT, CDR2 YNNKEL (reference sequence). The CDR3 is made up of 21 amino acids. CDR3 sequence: CASSPTGGQGTLSSYNSPLHF. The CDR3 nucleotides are TGTGCCAGCAGCCCAACGGGGGGACAGGGCACCTTGAGCTCCTATAATTCACCCCTCCACTTT.

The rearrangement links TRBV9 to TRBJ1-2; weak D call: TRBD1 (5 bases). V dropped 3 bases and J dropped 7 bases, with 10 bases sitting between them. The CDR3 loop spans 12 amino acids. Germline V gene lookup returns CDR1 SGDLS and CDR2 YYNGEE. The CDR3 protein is CASSAPRVGYTF. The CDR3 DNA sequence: TGTGCCAGCAGCGCCCCCAGGGTTGGCTACACCTTC.

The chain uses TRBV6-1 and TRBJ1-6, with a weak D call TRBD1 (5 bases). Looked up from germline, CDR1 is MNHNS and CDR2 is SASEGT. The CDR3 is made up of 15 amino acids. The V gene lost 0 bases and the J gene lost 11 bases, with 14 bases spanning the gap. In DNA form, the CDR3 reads TGTGCCAGCAGTGAAGCACCGGGGGGAGGGACACCCCTCCACTTT. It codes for CASSEAPGGGTPLHF.

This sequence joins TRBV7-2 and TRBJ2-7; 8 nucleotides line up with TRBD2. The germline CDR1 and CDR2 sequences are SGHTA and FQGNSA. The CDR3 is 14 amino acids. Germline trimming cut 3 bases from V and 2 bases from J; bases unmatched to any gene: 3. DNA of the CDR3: TGTGCCAGCAGCTTGGCGGGGGGAACCTACGAGCAGTACGTC. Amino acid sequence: CASSLAGGTYEQYV.

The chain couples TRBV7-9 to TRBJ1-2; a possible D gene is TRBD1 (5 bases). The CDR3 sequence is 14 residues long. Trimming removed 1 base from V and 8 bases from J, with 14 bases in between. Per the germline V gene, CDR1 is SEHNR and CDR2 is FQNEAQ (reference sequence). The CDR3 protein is CASSLVAGLDGYTF. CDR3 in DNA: TGTGCCAGCAGCTTAGTCGCGGGGCTAGACGGCTACACCTTC.